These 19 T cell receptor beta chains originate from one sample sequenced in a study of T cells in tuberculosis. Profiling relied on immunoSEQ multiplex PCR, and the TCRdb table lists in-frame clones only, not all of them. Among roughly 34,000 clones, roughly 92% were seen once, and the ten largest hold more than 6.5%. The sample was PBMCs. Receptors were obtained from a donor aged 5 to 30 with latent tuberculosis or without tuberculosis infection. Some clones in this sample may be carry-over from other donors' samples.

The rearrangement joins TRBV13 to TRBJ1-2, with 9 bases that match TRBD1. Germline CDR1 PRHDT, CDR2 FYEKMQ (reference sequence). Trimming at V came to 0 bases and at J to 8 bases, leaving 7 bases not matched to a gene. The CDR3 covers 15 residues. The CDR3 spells CASSLGDRGSLGYTF. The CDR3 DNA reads TGTGCCAGCAGCTTAGGTGACAGGGGGTCGTTGGGCTACACCTTC.

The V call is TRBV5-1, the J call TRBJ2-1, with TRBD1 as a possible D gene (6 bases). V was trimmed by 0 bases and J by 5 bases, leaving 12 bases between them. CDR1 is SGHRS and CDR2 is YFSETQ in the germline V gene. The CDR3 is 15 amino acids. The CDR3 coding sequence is TGCGCCAGCAGCTTGGACCAGGGGCGTAACAATGAGCAGTTCTTC. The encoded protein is CASSLDQGRNNEQFF.

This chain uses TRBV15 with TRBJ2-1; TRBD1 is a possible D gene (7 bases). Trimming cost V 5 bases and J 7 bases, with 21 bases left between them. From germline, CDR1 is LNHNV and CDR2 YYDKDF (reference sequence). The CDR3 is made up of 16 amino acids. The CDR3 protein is CATSAQRGGAGNEQFF. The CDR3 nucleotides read TGTGCCACCAGCGCCCAGAGAGGGGGCGCGGGGAATGAGCAGTTCTTC. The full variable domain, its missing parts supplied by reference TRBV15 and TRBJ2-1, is DAMVIQNPRYQVTQFGKPVTLSCSQTLNHNVMYWYQQKSSQAPKLLFHYYDKDFNNEADTPDNFQSRRPNTSFCFLDIRSPGLGDTAMYLCATSAQRGGAGNEQFFGPGTRLTVL.

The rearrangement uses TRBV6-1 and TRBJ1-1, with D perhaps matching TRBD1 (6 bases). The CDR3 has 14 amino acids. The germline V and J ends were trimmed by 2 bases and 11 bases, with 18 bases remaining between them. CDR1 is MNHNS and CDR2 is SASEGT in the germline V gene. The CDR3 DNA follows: TGTGCCAGCAGTGAAACCCACAACGGCCAGGGGGCTTTCTTT. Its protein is CASSETHNGQGAFF.

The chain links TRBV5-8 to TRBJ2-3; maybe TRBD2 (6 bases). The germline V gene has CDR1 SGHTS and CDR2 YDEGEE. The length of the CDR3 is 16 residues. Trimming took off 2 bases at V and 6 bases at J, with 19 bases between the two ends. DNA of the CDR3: TGTGCCAGCAGCTTAGGATATGTTACGGGAGCGGATACGCAGTATTTT. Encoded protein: CASSLGYVTGADTQYF.

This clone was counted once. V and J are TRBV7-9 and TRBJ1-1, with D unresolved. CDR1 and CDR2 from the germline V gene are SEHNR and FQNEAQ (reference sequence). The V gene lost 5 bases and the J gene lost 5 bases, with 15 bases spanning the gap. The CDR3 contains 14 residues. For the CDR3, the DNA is TGTGCCAGCAGCATGGGGAGCAGTCTGACTGAAGCTTTCTTT. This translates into CASSMGSSLTEAFF.

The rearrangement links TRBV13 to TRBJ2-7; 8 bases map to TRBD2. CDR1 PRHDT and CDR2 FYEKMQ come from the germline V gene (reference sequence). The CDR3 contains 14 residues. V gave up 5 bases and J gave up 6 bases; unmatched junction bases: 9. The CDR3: CASSGGLAPGEQYF. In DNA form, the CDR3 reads TGTGCCAGCAGCGGCGGACTAGCCCCTGGCGAGCAGTACTTC.

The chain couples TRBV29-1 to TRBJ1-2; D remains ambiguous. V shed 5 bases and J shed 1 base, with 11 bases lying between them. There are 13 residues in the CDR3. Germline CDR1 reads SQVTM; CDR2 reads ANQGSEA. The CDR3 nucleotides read TGCAGCGTTATTCCGACTCTTAACTATGGCTACACCTTC. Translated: CSVIPTLNYGYTF.

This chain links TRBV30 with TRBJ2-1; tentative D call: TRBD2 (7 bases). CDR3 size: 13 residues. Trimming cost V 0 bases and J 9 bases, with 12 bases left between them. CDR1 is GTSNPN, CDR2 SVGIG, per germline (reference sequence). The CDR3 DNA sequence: TGTGCCTGGAGTGTCGCGGGGGCAGGTGAGCAGTTCTTC. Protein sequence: CAWSVAGAGEQFF.

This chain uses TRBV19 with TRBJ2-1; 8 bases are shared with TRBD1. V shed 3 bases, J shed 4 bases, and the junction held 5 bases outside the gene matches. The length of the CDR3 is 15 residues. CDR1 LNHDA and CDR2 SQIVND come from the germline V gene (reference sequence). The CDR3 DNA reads TGTGCCAGTAGTATTCCGACAGGGGTATACAATGAGCAGTTCTTC. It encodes CASSIPTGVYNEQFF.

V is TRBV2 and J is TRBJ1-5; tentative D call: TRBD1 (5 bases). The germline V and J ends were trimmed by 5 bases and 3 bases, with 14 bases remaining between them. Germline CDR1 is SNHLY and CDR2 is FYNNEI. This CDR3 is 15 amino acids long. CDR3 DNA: TGTGCCAGCAGTCCCCCCGACAGACTCAATCAGCCCCAGCATTTT. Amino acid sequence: CASSPPDRLNQPQHF.

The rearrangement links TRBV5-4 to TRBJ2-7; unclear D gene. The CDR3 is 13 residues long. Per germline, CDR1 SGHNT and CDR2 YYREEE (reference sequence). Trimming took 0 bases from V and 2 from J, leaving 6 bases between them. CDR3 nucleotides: TGTGCCAGCAGCTTGGGGGCAGCCTACGAGCAGTACTTC. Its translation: CASSLGAAYEQYF.

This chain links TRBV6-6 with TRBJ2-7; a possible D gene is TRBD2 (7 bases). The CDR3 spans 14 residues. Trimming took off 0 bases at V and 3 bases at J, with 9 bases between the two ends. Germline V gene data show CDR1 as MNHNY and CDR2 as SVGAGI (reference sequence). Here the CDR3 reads CASSYSGGHYEQYF. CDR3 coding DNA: TGTGCCAGCAGTTACTCGGGGGGGCACTACGAGCAGTACTTC.

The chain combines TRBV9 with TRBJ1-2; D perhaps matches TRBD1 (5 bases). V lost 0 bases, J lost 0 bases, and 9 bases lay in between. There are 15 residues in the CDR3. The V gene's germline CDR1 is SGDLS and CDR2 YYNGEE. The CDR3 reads CASSVGAGTNYGYTF. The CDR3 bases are TGTGCCAGCAGCGTAGGCGCAGGGACTAACTATGGCTACACCTTC.

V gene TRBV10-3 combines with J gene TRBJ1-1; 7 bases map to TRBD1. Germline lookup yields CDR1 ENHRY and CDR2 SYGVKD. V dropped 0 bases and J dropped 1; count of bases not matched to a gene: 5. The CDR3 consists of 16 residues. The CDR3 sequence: CAISESPGGKNTEAFF. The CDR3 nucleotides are TGTGCCATCAGTGAGTCTCCAGGGGGTAAGAACACTGAAGCTTTCTTT.

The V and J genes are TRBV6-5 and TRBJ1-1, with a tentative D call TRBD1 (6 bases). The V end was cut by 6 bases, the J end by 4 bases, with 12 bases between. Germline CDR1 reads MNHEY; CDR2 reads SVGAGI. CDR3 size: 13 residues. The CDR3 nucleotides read TGTGCCAGCAGAGGACAGAGAGCCACTGAAGCTTTCTTT. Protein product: CASRGQRATEAFF.

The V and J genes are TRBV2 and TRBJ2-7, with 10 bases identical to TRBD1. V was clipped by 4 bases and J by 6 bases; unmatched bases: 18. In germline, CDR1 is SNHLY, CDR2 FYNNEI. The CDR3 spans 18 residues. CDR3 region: CASSVLQPPRQGAVEQYF. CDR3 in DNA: TGTGCCAGCAGTGTCCTGCAACCCCCGAGACAGGGGGCGGTCGAGCAGTACTTC.

The CDR3 region is CASSGSSYEQYF. The CDR3 region has the DNA TGTGCCAGCAGCGGGAGCTCCTACGAGCAGTACTTC. The chain joins TRBV2 to TRBJ2-7, with a possible D match to TRBD2 (6 bases). V lost 6 bases and J 0 bases, leaving 6 bases between the germline ends. The germline V gene has CDR1 SNHLY and CDR2 FYNNEI. This CDR3 region has 12 residues. Together with reference TRBV2 and TRBJ2-7, the CDR3 gives the full variable domain: EPEVTQTPSHQVTQMGQEVILRCVPISNHLYFYWYRQILGQKVEFLVSFYNNEISEKSEIFDDQFSVERPDGSNFTLKIRSTKLEDSAMYFCASSGSSYEQYFGPGTRLTVT.

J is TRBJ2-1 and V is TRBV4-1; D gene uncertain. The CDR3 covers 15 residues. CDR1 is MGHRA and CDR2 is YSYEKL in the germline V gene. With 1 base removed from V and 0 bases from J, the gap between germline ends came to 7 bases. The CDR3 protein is CASSQAHGSYNEQFF. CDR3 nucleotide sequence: TGCGCCAGCAGCCAAGCGCACGGCTCCTACAATGAGCAGTTCTTC.